This T cell receptor beta chain was retrieved from a study of T cell repertoires in cytomegalovirus infection. Overall study context: Public TCR beta signatures indicated both CMV infection and matching HLA type.

In germline, CDR1 is LNHDA, CDR2 SQIVND (reference sequence). The V and J ends lost 6 bases and 5 bases, in that order; junction bases with no gene match: 6. CDR3 length: 13 residues. TCRdb re-called the reads through MiXCR, storing one row per CDR3 protein. The data contain some 500,000 distinct CDR3 sequences, 30% to 35% of them singletons. Notes on this clonotype: What it binds is not known.

Findings of the study overall: Frequencies of public TCR beta families were cumulated, and this identified carriers of CMV plus the relevant HLA.

The V gene is TRBV19, the J gene TRBJ1-1; TRBD1 matches at 7 bases. Sequencing used cultured PBMCs, obtained from culture after CMV antigen stimulation. The clonotype was recovered from a human donor in good health (CMV status not recorded). Some clones in this sample may be carry-over from other donors' samples. For the CDR3, the DNA is TGTGCCAGTAGGAACAGGGGCTTGACTGAAGCTTTCTTT. The encoded protein is CASRNRGLTEAFF.